The source of this T cell receptor beta chain is a study of blood T cell repertoires in COVID-19. Across the study: T cells, B-cell-depleted T cells, or PBMCs supplied cDNA or gDNA.

Per the study methods: It was from reference gene primer amplification that nucleated cell counts were estimated. Some clones are missing from TCRdb's copy, which holds only in-frame ones; the method was immunoSEQ multiplex PCR. The DNA was the basis for D and trimming; V, J and clone size are from that table. The sample includes about 7,200 clones, about 89% seen only once; the top ten take 7.5% to 9.5%. The sequenced sample was peripheral blood. This TCR came from a human donor in a cohort sampled during active COVID-19. The donor label of this sample is uncertain.

The CDR3 region has the DNA TGTGCCACCAGTGGTGGTAGCGGGAGAAGCTACAATGAGCAGTTCTTC. Amino acid sequence: CATSGGSGRSYNEQFF. The chain combines TRBV24-1 with TRBJ2-1; the match to TRBD2 covers 9 bases. In germline, CDR1 is KGHDR, CDR2 SFDVKD. V trimming: 5 bases; J trimming: 3 bases; junction bases outside the gene matches: 7. CDR3 length equals 16 residues.